The entry below describes one TCR beta chain. TCRdb fed the reads into MiXCR, producing one record per CDR3 protein. The table shows 2,900 or so distinct CDR3 sequences, with around a sixth occurring only once. This sample was included in a study of liver allograft versus peripheral blood T cells. Study information: Peripheral blood of the recipients supplied T cell receptor repertoires that were compared with those in transplanted livers.

The receptor was isolated from a human patient who had a liver transplant. Some T cells may originate from the graft donor.

Here the CDR3 reads CASSDTESDREKPQHF. CDR3 in DNA: TGTGCCAGCAGTGATACAGAGTCAGATAGGGAAAAGCCCCAGCATTTT. The chain couples TRBV2 to TRBJ1-5; D unclear. CDR3 length: 16 residues. V lost 3 bases to trimming and J lost 8 bases, with 20 bases between them. Germline-derived CDR1 and CDR2 are SNHLY and FYNNEI.